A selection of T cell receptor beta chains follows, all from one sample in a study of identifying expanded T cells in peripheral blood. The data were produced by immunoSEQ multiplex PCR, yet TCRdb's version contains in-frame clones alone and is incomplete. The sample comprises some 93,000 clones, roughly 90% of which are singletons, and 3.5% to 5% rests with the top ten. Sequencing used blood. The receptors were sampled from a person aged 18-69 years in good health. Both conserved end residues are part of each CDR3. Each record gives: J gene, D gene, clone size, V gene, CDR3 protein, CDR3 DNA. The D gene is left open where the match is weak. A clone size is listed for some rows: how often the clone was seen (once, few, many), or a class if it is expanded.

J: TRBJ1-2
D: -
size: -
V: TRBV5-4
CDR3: CASSLDRASYGYTF
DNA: TGTGCCAGCAGCTTGGACAGGGCGAGCTATGGCTACACCTTC

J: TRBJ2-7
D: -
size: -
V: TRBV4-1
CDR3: CASSREANEQYF
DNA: TGCGCCAGCAGCCGGGAGGCCAACGAGCAGTACTTC

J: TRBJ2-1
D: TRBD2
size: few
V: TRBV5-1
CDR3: CASSPLAGGPGDEQFF
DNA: TGCGCCAGCAGCCCACTAGCGGGGGGGCCCGGGGATGAGCAGTTCTTC

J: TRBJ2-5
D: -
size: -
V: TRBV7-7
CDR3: CASSLGDRETQYF
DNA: TGTGCCAGCAGCCTCGGGGATAGGGAGACCCAGTACTTC

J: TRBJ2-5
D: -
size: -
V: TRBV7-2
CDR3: CAGGVGGTIQETQYF
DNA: TGTGCCGGGGGTGTGGGGGGCACGATACAAGAGACCCAGTACTTC

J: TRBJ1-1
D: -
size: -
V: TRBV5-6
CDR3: CASSLTGNTEAFF
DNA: TGTGCCAGCAGCTTGACGGGGAACACTGAAGCTTTCTTT

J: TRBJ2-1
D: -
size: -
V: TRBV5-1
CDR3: CASSLTGAHNEQFF
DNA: TGCGCCAGCAGCTTAACCGGGGCCCACAATGAGCAGTTCTTC

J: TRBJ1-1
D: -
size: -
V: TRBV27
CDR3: CASSSGATEAFF
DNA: TGTGCCAGCAGTTCCGGGGCCACTGAAGCTTTCTTT

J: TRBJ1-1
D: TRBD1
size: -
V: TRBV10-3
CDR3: CAISVGQGGVNTEAFF
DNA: TGTGCCATCAGTGTGGGACAGGGAGGGGTGAACACTGAAGCTTTCTTT

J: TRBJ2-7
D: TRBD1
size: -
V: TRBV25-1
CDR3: CASSVPGQGHEQYF
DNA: TGTGCCAGCAGCGTGCCGGGACAGGGGCACGAGCAGTACTTC

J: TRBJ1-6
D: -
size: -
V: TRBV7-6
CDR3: CASTRGGNSPLHF
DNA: TGTGCCAGCACCAGGGGAGGCAATTCACCCCTCCACTTT

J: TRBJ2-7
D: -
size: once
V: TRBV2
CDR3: CASRGIYEQYF
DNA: TGTGCCAGCAGGGGAATCTACGAGCAGTACTTC

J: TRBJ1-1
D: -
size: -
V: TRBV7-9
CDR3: CASSLARGERSEAFF
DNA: TGTGCCAGCAGCTTAGCGAGGGGGGAAAGGTCTGAAGCTTTCTTT

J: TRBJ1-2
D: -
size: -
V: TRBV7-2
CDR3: CASSPVGISYGYTF
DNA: TGTGCCAGCAGCCCTGTGGGGATCTCCTATGGCTACACCTTC

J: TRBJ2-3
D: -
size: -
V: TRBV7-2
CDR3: CASSPGVWGRDTQYF
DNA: TGTGCCAGCAGCCCAGGGGTATGGGGCAGGGATACGCAGTATTTT

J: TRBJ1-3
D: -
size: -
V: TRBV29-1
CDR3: CSVGGFSGNTIYF
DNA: TGCAGCGTGGGGGGATTCTCTGGAAACACCATATATTTT

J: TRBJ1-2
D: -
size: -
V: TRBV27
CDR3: CASSLSGTNYGYTF
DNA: TGTGCCAGCAGTTTATCCGGGACAAACTATGGCTACACCTTC

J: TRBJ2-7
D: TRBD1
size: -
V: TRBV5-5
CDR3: CASSWGRTGGSYEQYF
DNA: TGTGCCAGCAGCTGGGGCCGGACAGGGGGCTCCTACGAGCAGTACTTC

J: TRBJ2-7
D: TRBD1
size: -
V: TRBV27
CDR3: CASRSTGEFYEQYF
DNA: TGTGCCAGCAGGTCGACAGGGGAATTCTACGAGCAGTACTTC

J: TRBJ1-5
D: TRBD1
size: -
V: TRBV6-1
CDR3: CASSVTGTGGAQPQHF
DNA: TGTGCCAGCAGTGTCACCGGGACAGGGGGAGCGCAGCCCCAGCATTTT

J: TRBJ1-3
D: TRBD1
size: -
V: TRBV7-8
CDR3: CASSYGTGAGNTIYF
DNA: TGTGCCAGCAGCTACGGGACAGGTGCTGGAAACACCATATATTTT

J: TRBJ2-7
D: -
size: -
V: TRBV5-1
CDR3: CASSLEPTSNYEQYF
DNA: TGCGCCAGCAGCTTGGAACCTACCTCCAACTACGAGCAGTACTTC

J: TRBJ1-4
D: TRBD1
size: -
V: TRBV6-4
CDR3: CASSPGQGGEKLFF
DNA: TGTGCCAGCAGTCCGGGACAGGGTGGTGAAAAACTGTTTTTT

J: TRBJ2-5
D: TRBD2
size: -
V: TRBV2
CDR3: CASGGDGGGETQYF
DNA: TGTGCCAGCGGGGGGGACGGGGGAGGAGAGACCCAGTACTTC

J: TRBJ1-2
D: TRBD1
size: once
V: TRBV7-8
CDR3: CASSTYRGTQNYGYTF
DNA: TGTGCCAGCAGCACATACAGGGGGACGCAGAATTACGGCTACACCTTC

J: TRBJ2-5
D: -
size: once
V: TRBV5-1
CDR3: CASSPGGTTTKETQYF
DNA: TGCGCCAGCAGCCCCGGGGGTACCACGACTAAAGAGACCCAGTACTTC